This T cell receptor beta chain was found in a study of shared clonotypes between healthy human individuals. Donors comprised only Caucasian adults living in Nashville, Tennessee. The data were produced by immunoSEQ multiplex PCR, yet TCRdb's version contains in-frame clones alone and is incomplete. The repertoire holds about 1 million clones, with 65% to 75% as singletons. The V gene's germline CDR1 is SGHTS and CDR2 YDEGEE. V was cut by 4 bases and J by 0 bases, with 7 bases left in between. There are 13 residues in the CDR3. The chain has TRBV5-8 and TRBJ1-2, with D unresolved. The sequencing sample was made of memory CD4+ T cells sorted from blood. Subset of the sample: CD45RA-negative fraction. The origin of this receptor is a man between 18 and 29 years old in good health. The CDR3 here is CASSPASNYGYTF. The CDR3 nucleotides read TGTGCCAGCAGCCCGGCTTCTAACTATGGCTACACCTTC.